Shown below are 23 T cell receptor beta chains from a single sample sequenced in a study of long-term antiretroviral therapy in people with HIV (dated by TCRdb to about 2022). The immunoSEQ hsTCRB v3.0 assay was used at survey level resolution to sequence the TRB variable region. TCRdb carries this immuneACCESS record with in-frame sequences only. Its versions omit some clonotypes, under half of them owing to an unresolved V gene in the studies checked, with the rest unexplained. Present in this sample are roughly 29,000 clones, over 75% of which were seen just once. Just under 8.5% of the sample goes to the ten largest clones. This specimen consisted of unsorted PBMCs, obtained 3 years after starting antiretroviral therapy. Every receptor here comes from a middle-aged man with HIV.

The chain has TRBV4-1 and TRBJ1-6, with 9 nucleotides matching TRBD1. The V segment lost 4 bases and the J segment 0 bases; nucleotides outside the gene matches: 10. Germline CDR1 is MGHRA and CDR2 is YSYEKL. The CDR3 is 19 residues long. Here the CDR3 reads CASSPNWDRAGSYNSPLHF. As DNA, the CDR3 is TGCGCCAGCAGCCCTAATTGGGACAGGGCCGGCTCCTATAATTCACCCCTCCACTTT.

The rearrangement links TRBV5-1 to TRBJ2-5, with TRBD1 matching over 11 bases. Per germline, CDR1 SGHRS and CDR2 YFSETQ. V was pared by 1 base and J by 1 base, with 6 bases of the junction left unmatched. CDR3 size: 17 residues. The chain's CDR3 is CASSLTRTGGLQETQYF. CDR3 DNA sequence: TGCGCCAGCAGCTTGACACGGACAGGGGGCCTCCAAGAGACCCAGTACTTC.

The V call is TRBV7-8, the J call TRBJ2-7; D unresolved. V dropped 0 bases and J dropped 0 bases, with 9 bases sitting between them. CDR1 is SGHVS and CDR2 is FQNEAQ in the germline V gene. The CDR3 spans 15 residues. CDR3 in amino acids: CASSLADQSSYEQYF. The CDR3 DNA reads TGTGCCAGCAGCTTAGCGGACCAGAGCTCCTACGAGCAGTACTTC.

The DNA of the CDR3 is TGCGCCAGCAGCCCCGGGACAGGGGCGCGTCAGCCCCAGCATTTT. Its translation is CASSPGTGARQPQHF. The chain joins TRBV5-1 to TRBJ1-5; 10 nucleotides agree with TRBD1. CDR1 and CDR2 (germline): SGHRS, YFSETQ. The CDR3 sequence is 15 residues long. V lost 4 bases to trimming and J lost 6 bases; unmatched junction nucleotides: 7.

The rearrangement uses TRBV6-5 and TRBJ2-7, with D possibly TRBD2 on 7 matching bases. This CDR3 region has 16 residues. CDR1 and CDR2 (germline): MNHEY, SVGAGI. V lost 0 bases, J lost 6 bases, and 18 bases lay in between. The CDR3 DNA sequence: TGTGCCAGCAGTTACTCCAGGGGAGGGGTCGGGGTCGAGCAGTACTTC. It yields the protein CASSYSRGGVGVEQYF.

This chain joins TRBV4-1 and TRBJ2-3; 11 bases fit TRBD1. The CDR3 is made up of 16 amino acids. V gave up 1 base and J gave up 3 bases; unmatched junction bases: 3. The germline V gene has CDR1 MGHRA and CDR2 YSYEKL. The CDR3 nucleotides read TGCGCCAGCAGCCAAGCGGACAGGGGGCAAACAGATACGCAGTATTTT. Its protein is CASSQADRGQTDTQYF.

The chain has TRBV5-6 and TRBJ1-2; the match to TRBD1 covers 7 bases. The germline CDR1 and CDR2 sequences are SGHDT and YYEEEE. This CDR3 has 14 residues. After removal of 4 bases from V and 1 base from J, the junction contained 4 bases not matched to a gene. CDR3 protein: CASSPGQFNYGYTF. The CDR3 nucleotides read TGTGCCAGCAGCCCGGGACAGTTTAACTATGGCTACACCTTC.

This clone has just one count. The chain carries TRBV29-1 and TRBJ2-1; 10 nucleotides match TRBD1. There are 12 residues in the CDR3. V was clipped by 7 bases and J by 8 bases; unmatched bases: 5. CDR1 and CDR2 (germline): SQVTM, ANQGSEA. The CDR3 coding sequence is TGCAGCGAGAAGACAGGGGGCCATGAGCAGTTCTTC. Its protein is CSEKTGGHEQFF.

V usage is TRBV9 and J usage is TRBJ1-4; D gene uncertain. CDR1 is SGDLS and CDR2 is YYNGEE in the germline V gene. V was trimmed by 4 bases and J by 0 bases, leaving 10 bases between them. The CDR3 length is 15 residues. CDR3 in amino acids: CASSSSISTNEKLFF. The CDR3 DNA sequence: TGTGCCAGCAGCTCCTCGATATCAACTAATGAAAAACTGTTTTTT. Full variable domain (missing parts from reference TRBV9 and TRBJ1-4): DSGVTQTPKHLITATGQRVTLRCSPRSGDLSVYWYQQSLDQGLQFLIQYYNGEERAKGNILERFSAQQFPDLHSELNLSSLELGDSALYFCASSSSISTNEKLFFGSGTQLSVL.

The chain couples TRBV2 to TRBJ1-1; D gene unclear. The CDR3 spans 12 residues. CDR1 SNHLY and CDR2 FYNNEI come from the germline V gene. The V end was cut by 6 bases, the J end by 1 base, with 6 bases between. CDR3 residues: CASSWENTEAFF. In nucleotides, the CDR3 is TGTGCCAGCAGCTGGGAGAACACTGAAGCTTTCTTT. The complete variable domain, with remaining parts taken from reference TRBV2 and TRBJ1-1, reads EPEVTQTPSHQVTQMGQEVILRCVPISNHLYFYWYRQILGQKVEFLVSFYNNEISEKSEIFDDQFSVERPDGSNFTLKIRSTKLEDSAMYFCASSWENTEAFFGQGTRLTVV.

This chain connects TRBV7-2 to TRBJ2-7, with D possibly being TRBD1 (5 bases). Trimming pared 4 bases from V and 0 bases from J, leaving 13 bases between. This CDR3 region has 15 residues. Germline CDR1 reads SGHTA; CDR2 reads FQGNSA. The CDR3 bases are TGTGCCAGCAGCTGGAAATTCGACAGCTCCTACGAGCAGTACTTC. The encoded protein is CASSWKFDSSYEQYF. Full variable domain (missing parts from reference TRBV7-2 and TRBJ2-7): GAGVSQSPSNKVTEKGKDVELRCDPISGHTALYWYRQSLGQGLEFLIYFQGNSAPDKSGLPSDRFSAERTGGSVSTLTIQRTQQEDSAVYLCASSWKFDSSYEQYFGPGTRLTVT.

The chain carries TRBV7-8 and TRBJ2-5; 11 bases line up with TRBD1. The germline gives CDR1 SGHVS, CDR2 FQNEAQ. V dropped 2 bases and J dropped 4; count of bases not matched to a gene: 6. The CDR3 is 16 residues long. Written as DNA, the CDR3 is TGTGCCAGCAGCTTATACGGGACAGGGGGGGCAGAGACCCAGTACTTC. Amino acid sequence: CASSLYGTGGAETQYF.

The rearrangement links TRBV11-2 to TRBJ2-1; D uncertain. Germline CDR1 is SGHAT and CDR2 is FQNNGV. V was pared by 3 bases and J by 7 bases, with 16 bases between. The CDR3 length is 15 residues. CDR3 nucleotide sequence: TGTGCCAGCAGCTTTTTGGCGGTCATTGAGAATGAGCAGTTCTTC. Protein sequence: CASSFLAVIENEQFF.

The chain has TRBV7-8 and TRBJ1-6; 7 bases line up with TRBD1. Germline CDR1 and CDR2: SGHVS and FQNEAQ. This CDR3 is built from 18 residues. V shed 0 bases and J 6 bases; nucleotides not matched to a gene: 11. The CDR3 is CASSLAVSPGDSNSPLHF. CDR3 coding DNA: TGTGCCAGCAGCTTAGCAGTCTCCCCAGGGGACAGTAATTCACCCCTCCACTTT.

Concerning this clone itself: Compared with germline, one end of the junction differs, possibly owing to a read error. The V and J genes are TRBV6-1 and TRBJ2-7; D might be TRBD1 (6 bases). Germline CDR1 and CDR2: MNHNS and SASEGT. The length of the CDR3 is 10 residues. DNA of the CDR3: TGTGCCAGCAGTGATACAGGGTCCCACTTC. Translating it yields CASSDTGSHF.

This sequence joins TRBV5-6 and TRBJ2-7; no definite D call. V gave up 4 bases and J gave up 5 bases, with 19 bases separating them. CDR1 is SGHDT, CDR2 YYEEEE, per germline. The CDR3 is made up of 15 amino acids. The CDR3 DNA reads as TGTGCCAGCAGCGACCTACGGACGGCCGGGCACGAGCAGTACTTC. The encoded protein is CASSDLRTAGHEQYF.

This chain uses TRBV18 with TRBJ2-1; 8 bases are shared with TRBD1. The V segment lost 3 bases and the J segment 7 bases; nucleotides outside the gene matches: 2. Germline lookup yields CDR1 KGHSH and CDR2 LQKENI. This CDR3 contains 13 residues. In DNA form, the CDR3 reads TGTGCCAGCTCACCTAGACAGGGGAATGAGCAGTTCTTC. Its protein is CASSPRQGNEQFF.

The J gene is TRBJ1-2, the V gene TRBV11-2; D call uncertain. Germline CDR1 is SGHAT and CDR2 is FQNNGV. Trimming took off 0 bases at V and 4 bases at J, with 9 bases between the two ends. There are 14 residues in the CDR3. The CDR3 sequence is CASSLDRLSYGYTF. The DNA of the CDR3 is TGTGCCAGCAGCTTAGATCGCCTTTCCTATGGCTACACCTTC.

The chain recombines TRBV19 with TRBJ1-1, with a possible D match to TRBD1 (6 bases). V lost 7 bases and J 4 bases, leaving 25 bases between the germline ends. The CDR3 loop spans 17 amino acids. Germline CDR1 reads LNHDA; CDR2 reads SQIVND (reference sequence). The CDR3 protein is CASKEDRPTTLVTEAFF. CDR3 nucleotide sequence: TGTGCCAGTAAGGAGGACAGACCTACCACTTTAGTCACTGAAGCTTTCTTT.

This chain connects TRBV5-6 to TRBJ2-5; D is unclear. The germline CDR1 and CDR2 sequences are SGHDT and YYEEEE. V dropped 1 base and J dropped 0 bases, with 13 bases sitting between them. This CDR3 region has 16 residues. The chain's CDR3 is CASSLLQVQYQETQYF. The CDR3 DNA reads as TGTGCCAGCAGCTTGTTGCAGGTTCAGTACCAAGAGACCCAGTACTTC.

The chain recombines TRBV2 with TRBJ2-4; D is undetermined. V was pared by 4 bases and J by 0 bases, with 10 bases between. The CDR3 runs 15 residues. CDR1 SNHLY and CDR2 FYNNEI come from the germline V gene. CDR3 sequence (DNA): TGTGCCAGCAGTGCCGGTGCCGTAGCCAAAAACATTCAGTACTTC. It is translated as CASSAGAVAKNIQYF.

CDR3 coding DNA: TGTGCCAGCAGCCAAGGGTTACGAGGGAACACTGAAGCTTTCTTT. Translated, it gives CASSQGLRGNTEAFF. The rearrangement links TRBV4-2 to TRBJ1-1; no reliable D call. Looked up from germline, CDR1 is LGHNA and CDR2 is YNFKEQ. V lost 1 base and J 1 base, leaving 10 bases between the germline ends. The CDR3 sequence is 15 residues long.

This clone was found once. The genes are TRBV20-1 and TRBJ1-2; no clear D gene. V shed 4 bases and J shed 6 bases, with 9 bases lying between them. In germline, CDR1 is DFQATT, CDR2 SNEGSKA (reference sequence). This CDR3 contains 11 residues. The CDR3 sequence: CSANKGHGYTF. For the CDR3, the DNA is TGCAGTGCTAATAAAGGGCATGGCTACACCTTC.